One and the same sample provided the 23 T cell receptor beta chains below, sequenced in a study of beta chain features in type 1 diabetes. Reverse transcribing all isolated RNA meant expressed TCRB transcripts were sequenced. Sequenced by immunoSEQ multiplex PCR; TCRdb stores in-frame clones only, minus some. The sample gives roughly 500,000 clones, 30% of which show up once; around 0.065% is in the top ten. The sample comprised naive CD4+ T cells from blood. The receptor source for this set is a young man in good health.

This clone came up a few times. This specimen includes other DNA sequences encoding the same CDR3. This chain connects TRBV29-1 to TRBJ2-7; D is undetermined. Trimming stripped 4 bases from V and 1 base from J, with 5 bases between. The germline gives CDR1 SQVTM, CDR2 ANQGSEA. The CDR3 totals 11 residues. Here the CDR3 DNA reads TGCAGCGTTGTAAATTCCTACGAGCAGTACTTC. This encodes CSVVNSYEQYF.

As DNA, the CDR3 is TGTGCCTGGATGGGGGGGCCCTACGAGCAGTACTTC. Translating it yields CAWMGGPYEQYF. The chain couples TRBV30 to TRBJ2-7; D possibly corresponds to TRBD2 (7 bases). The CDR3 consists of 12 residues. V was pared by 4 bases and J by 2 bases, with 9 bases between. Germline V gene data show CDR1 as GTSNPN and CDR2 as SVGIG (reference sequence).

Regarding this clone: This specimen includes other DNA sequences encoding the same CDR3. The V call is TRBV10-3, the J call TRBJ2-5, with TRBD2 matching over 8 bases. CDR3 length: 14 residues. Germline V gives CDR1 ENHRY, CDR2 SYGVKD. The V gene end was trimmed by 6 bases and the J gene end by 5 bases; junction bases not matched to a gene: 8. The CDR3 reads CAISPGTSGETQYF. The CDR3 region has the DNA TGTGCCATCAGCCCCGGGACTAGTGGCGAGACCCAGTACTTC.

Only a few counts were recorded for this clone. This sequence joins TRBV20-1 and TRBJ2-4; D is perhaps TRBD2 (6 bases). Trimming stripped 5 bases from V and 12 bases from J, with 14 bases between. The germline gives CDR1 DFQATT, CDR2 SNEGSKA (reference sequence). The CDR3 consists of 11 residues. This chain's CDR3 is CSAYYRENQYF. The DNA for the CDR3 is TGCAGTGCTTATTACCGGGAGAATCAGTACTTC.

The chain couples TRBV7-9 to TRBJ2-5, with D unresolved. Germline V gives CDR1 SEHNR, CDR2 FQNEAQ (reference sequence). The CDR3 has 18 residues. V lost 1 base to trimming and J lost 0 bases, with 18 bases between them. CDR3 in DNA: TGTGCCAGCAGCTTAGGAAGGAGCACCGCAGGTAACCAAGAGACCCAGTACTTC. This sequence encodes CASSLGRSTAGNQETQYF.

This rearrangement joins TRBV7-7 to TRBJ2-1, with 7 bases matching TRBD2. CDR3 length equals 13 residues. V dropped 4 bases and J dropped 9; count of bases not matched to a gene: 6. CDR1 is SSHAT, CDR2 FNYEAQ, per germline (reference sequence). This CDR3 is CASSSTRLAEQFF. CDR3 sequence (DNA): TGTGCCAGCAGCTCGACCCGACTAGCTGAGCAGTTCTTC.

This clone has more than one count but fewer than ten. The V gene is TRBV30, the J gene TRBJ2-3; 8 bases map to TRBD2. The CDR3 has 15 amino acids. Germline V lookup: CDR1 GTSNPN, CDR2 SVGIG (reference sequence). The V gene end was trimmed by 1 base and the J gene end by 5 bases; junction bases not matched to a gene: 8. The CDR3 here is CAWSALGLAQDTQYF. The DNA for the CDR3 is TGTGCCTGGAGTGCCCTCGGACTAGCACAAGATACGCAGTATTTT.

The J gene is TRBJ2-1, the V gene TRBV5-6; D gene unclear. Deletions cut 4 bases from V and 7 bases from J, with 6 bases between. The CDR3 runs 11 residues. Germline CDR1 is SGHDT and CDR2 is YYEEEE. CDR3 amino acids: CASSELNEQFF. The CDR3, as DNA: TGTGCCAGCAGCGAACTAAATGAGCAGTTCTTC. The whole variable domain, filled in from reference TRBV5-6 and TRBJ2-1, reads DAGVTQSPTHLIKTRGQQVTLRCSPKSGHDTVSWYQQALGQGPQFIFQYYEEEERQRGNFPDRFSGHQFPNYSSELNVNALLLGDSALYLCASSELNEQFFGPGTRLTVL.

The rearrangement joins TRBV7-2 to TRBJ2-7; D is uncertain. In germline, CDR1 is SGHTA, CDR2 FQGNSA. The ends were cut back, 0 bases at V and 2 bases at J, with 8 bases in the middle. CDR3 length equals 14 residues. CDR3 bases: TGTGCCAGCAGCTTAGCGACACCGACCTACGAGCAGTACTTC. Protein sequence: CASSLATPTYEQYF. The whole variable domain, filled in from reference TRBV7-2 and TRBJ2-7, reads GAGVSQSPSNKVTEKGKDVELRCDPISGHTALYWYRQSLGQGLEFLIYFQGNSAPDKSGLPSDRFSAERTGGSVSTLTIQRTQQEDSAVYLCASSLATPTYEQYFGPGTRLTVT.

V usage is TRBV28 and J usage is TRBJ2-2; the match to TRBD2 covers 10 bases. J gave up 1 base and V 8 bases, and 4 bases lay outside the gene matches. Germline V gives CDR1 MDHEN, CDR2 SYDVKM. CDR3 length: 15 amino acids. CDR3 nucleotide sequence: TGTGCCAGCGGATTAGCGGGAGGGAACACCGGGGAGCTGTTTTTT. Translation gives CASGLAGGNTGELFF.

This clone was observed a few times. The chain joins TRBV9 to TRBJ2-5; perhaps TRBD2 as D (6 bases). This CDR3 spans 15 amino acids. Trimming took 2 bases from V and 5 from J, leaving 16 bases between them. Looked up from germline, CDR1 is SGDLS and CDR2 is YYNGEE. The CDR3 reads CASSVRAGPAETQYF. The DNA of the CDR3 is TGTGCCAGCAGCGTGAGAGCGGGCCCGGCGGAGACCCAGTACTTC.

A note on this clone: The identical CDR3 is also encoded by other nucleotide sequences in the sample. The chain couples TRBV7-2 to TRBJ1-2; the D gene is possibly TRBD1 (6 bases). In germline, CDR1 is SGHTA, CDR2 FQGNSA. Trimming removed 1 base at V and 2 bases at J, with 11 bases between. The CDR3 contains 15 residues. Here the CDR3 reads CASSLGRGLNYGYTF. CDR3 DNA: TGTGCCAGCAGCTTAGGGCGGGGGCTCAACTATGGCTACACCTTC.

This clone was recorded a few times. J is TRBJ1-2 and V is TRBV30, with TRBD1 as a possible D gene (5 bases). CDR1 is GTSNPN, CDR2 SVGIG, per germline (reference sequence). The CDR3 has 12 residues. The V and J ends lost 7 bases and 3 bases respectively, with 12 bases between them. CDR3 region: CAFLQGDYGYTF. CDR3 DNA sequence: TGTGCCTTCCTCCAGGGAGACTATGGCTACACCTTC.

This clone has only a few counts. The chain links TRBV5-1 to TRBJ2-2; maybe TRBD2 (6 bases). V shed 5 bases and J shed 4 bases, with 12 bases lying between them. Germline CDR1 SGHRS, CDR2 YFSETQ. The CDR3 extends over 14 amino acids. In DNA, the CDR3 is TGCGCCAGCAGACCCGGAGGGTCCACCGGGGAGCTGTTTTTT. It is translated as CASRPGGSTGELFF.

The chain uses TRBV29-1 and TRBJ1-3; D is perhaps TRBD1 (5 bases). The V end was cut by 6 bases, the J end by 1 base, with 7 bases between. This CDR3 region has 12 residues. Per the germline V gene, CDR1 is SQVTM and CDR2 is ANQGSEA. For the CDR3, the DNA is TGCAGCGTCGGGGGGTCTGGAAACACCATATATTTT. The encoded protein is CSVGGSGNTIYF.

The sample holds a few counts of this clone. The CDR3 reads CSVEGSPAGELFF. The DNA for the CDR3 is TGCAGCGTTGAGGGGAGCCCTGCCGGGGAGCTGTTTTTT. The chain links TRBV29-1 to TRBJ2-2; D possibly corresponds to TRBD2 (5 bases). Germline CDR1 is SQVTM and CDR2 is ANQGSEA. V was clipped by 3 bases and J by 6 bases, with 11 bases between them. The CDR3 contains 13 residues.

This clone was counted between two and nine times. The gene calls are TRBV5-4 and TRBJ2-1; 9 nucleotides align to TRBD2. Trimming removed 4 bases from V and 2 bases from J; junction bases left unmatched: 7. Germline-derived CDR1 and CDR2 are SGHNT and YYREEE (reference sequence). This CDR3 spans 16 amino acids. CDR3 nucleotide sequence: TGTGCCAGCAGCGCCGGGACTAGCCTACCCTACAATGAGCAGTTCTTC. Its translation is CASSAGTSLPYNEQFF.

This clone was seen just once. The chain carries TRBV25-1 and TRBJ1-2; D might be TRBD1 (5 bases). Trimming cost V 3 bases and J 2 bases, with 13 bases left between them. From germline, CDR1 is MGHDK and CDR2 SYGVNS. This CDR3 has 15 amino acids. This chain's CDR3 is CASSESGAGNYGYTF. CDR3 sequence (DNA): TGTGCCAGCAGTGAGAGCGGTGCAGGGAACTATGGCTACACCTTC.

The DNA of the CDR3 is TGTGCCTGGAGTGTAGGCGGGACAGGCCCCGACGAGCAGTACTTC. Its translation: CAWSVGGTGPDEQYF. The chain joins TRBV30 to TRBJ2-7, with 8 bases identical to TRBD1. Trimming removed 0 bases from V and 5 bases from J; junction bases left unmatched: 9. The CDR3 has 15 residues. The germline gives CDR1 GTSNPN, CDR2 SVGIG (reference sequence).

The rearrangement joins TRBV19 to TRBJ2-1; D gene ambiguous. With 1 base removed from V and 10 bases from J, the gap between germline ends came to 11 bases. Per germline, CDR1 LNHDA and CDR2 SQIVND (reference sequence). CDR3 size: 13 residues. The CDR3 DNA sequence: TGTGCCAGTAGTATAGTACCTATCCGGGAGCAGTTCTTC. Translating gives CASSIVPIREQFF.

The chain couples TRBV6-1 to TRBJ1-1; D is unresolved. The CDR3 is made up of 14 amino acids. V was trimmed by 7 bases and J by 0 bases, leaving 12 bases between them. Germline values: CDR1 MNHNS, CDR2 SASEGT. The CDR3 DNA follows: TGTGCCAGCACTCGGACGGGAGTGAACACTGAAGCTTTCTTT. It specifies CASTRTGVNTEAFF.

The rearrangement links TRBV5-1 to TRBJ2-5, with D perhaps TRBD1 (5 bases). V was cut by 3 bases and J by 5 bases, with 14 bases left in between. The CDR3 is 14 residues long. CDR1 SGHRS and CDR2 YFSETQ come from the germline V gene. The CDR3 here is CASSSDIGWETQYF. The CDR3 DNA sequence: TGCGCCAGCAGCTCGGACATCGGATGGGAGACCCAGTACTTC.

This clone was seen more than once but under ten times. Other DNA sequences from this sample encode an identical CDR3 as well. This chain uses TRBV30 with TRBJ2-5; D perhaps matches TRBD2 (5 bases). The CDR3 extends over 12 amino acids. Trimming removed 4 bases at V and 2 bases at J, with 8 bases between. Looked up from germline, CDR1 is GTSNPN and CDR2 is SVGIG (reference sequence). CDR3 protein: CAWNSGQETQYF. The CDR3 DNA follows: TGTGCCTGGAACAGCGGTCAAGAGACCCAGTACTTC.